This T cell receptor (beta chain) was observed in a study of T cells expressing NK-cell markers. TCRdb re-called the 5' RACE reads and shows each CDR3 protein once, DNA omitted. The sample is made up of 300,000 to 450,000 distinct CDR3 sequences, and the top ten hold 5% to 5.5% of it. Per germline, CDR1 KGHDR and CDR2 SFDVKD. The CDR3 spans 16 residues. The chain is built from TRBV24-1 and TRBJ1-2; with no DNA, the TCRdb D assignment of TRBD1 cannot be verified. The receptor was isolated from a man aged 18 to 69 in good health. Sequenced sample: blood T cells: a sorted CD56 or NKG2C T cell subset, CD4+ or CD8+ T cells, or bulk PBMC T cells (not recorded which). CDR3: CATSDLGDPTLYGYTF.